Listed below are T cell receptor beta chains from one sample, sequenced in a study of cytomegalovirus exposure and HLA in healthy donors. Profiled with immunoSEQ multiplex PCR; TCRdb holds only in-frame clones, not every one. The data show 100,000 to 120,000 clones, approximately 96% seen once. Sequencing was performed on PBMCs. The source is a woman younger than 35 in good health and CMV-seronegative. Each CDR3 is given with its conserved first and last residue. A D gene is named only where the DNA matches it firmly. Clone size is given for some rows only: seen once, a few or many times, or a class if the clone is expanded.

TGTGCCAGCAGCCAAGTAGACTATGGCTACACCTTC | CASSQVDYGYTF | TRBJ1-2 | TRBV4-2 | . | .
TGTGCCAGCAGATCTACGTACGAGCAGTACTTC | CASRSTYEQYF | TRBJ2-7 | TRBV6-5 | . | .
TGTGCCAGTAGTATAGCCGCGAGATCAAGAGCCCCTGAAGCTTTCTTT | CASSIAARSRAPEAFF | TRBJ1-1 | TRBV19 | . | .
TGTGCCAGCAGTGAAGGCAGGGTCGAGCAGTACTTC | CASSEGRVEQYF | TRBJ2-7 | TRBV2 | . | .
TGTGCCAGCACCCCCGTTAAGGGGCAGACTAATGAAAAACTGTTTTTT | CASTPVKGQTNEKLFF | TRBJ1-4 | TRBV6-6 | . | .
TGTGCCAGCAGTCAAGGGGGGGGCGGGAACACTGAAGCTTTCTTT | CASSQGGGGNTEAFF | TRBJ1-1 | TRBV6-5 | . | .
TGTGCCAGCAGCTTGGGAGTTTCAGGGGGCGCAGGTCGGAACAATGAGCAGTTCTTC | CASSLGVSGGAGRNNEQFF | TRBJ2-1 | TRBV7-7 | TRBD1 | .
TGTGCCAGCAGAGGACAGGGTTCTGGGGCCAACGTCCTGACTTTC | CASRGQGSGANVLTF | TRBJ2-6 | TRBV9 | TRBD1 | .
TGTGCCAGCTCACCACCACCTAGCGAGTTCCCCTACGAGCAGTACTTC | CASSPPPSEFPYEQYF | TRBJ2-7 | TRBV18 | . | once
TGCAGCGTAGTCCGGGACACCCACTACGAGCAGTACTTC | CSVVRDTHYEQYF | TRBJ2-7 | TRBV29-1 | . | once
TGTGCCAGCAGTGCGGGACAGGGGAGAAGGCAGTACTTC | CASSAGQGRRQYF | TRBJ2-7 | TRBV28 | TRBD1 | .
TGCAGCGTTTGGACAGGTGATTCAGCTGAAGCTTTCTTT | CSVWTGDSAEAFF | TRBJ1-1 | TRBV29-1 | TRBD1 | .
TGTGCCAGCAGCTTAGCGGTAGCGGGGGGCGGAGAGACCCAGTACTTC | CASSLAVAGGGETQYF | TRBJ2-5 | TRBV7-2 | TRBD2 | .
TGTGCCAGCAGCGCGGTACAGGGGTTGAACACTGAAGCTTTCTTT | CASSAVQGLNTEAFF | TRBJ1-1 | TRBV7-9 | TRBD1 | .
TGTGCCAGCCACCGGACTAGCGGAACCTACGAGCAGTACTTC | CASHRTSGTYEQYF | TRBJ2-7 | TRBV28 | TRBD2 | .
TGTGCCAGCAGCCTCACGGGAGGGAACACTGAAGCTTTCTTT | CASSLTGGNTEAFF | TRBJ1-1 | TRBV4-2 | . | .
TGTGCCAGCAGATCCCACCGGAGTAGCGGACCAGATACGCAGTATTTT | CASRSHRSSGPDTQYF | TRBJ2-3 | TRBV28 | . | .
TGTGCCAGCAGGGGGACAGGGCAAACCGGGGAGCTGTTTTTT | CASRGTGQTGELFF | TRBJ2-2 | TRBV6-6 | TRBD1 | .
TGTGCCAGCAGCATATCGGGGGGCAATGAGCAGTTCTTC | CASSISGGNEQFF | TRBJ2-1 | TRBV6-4 | TRBD2 | .
TGTGCCAGCAGTACACAGGGGCCAAATCAGCCCCAGCATTTT | CASSTQGPNQPQHF | TRBJ1-5 | TRBV2 | TRBD1 | once
TGTGCCAGCAGTTACTCGGGCCTTTTGAACACTGAAGCTTTCTTT | CASSYSGLLNTEAFF | TRBJ1-1 | TRBV6-6 | . | once
TGTGCCAGCTCACCACCTCTAGCGGGGGCCACACAAGAGACCCAGTACTTC | CASSPPLAGATQETQYF | TRBJ2-5 | TRBV18 | TRBD2 | .
TGTGCCAGCAGCCCTACCGGGACAGGGGGCTCCTACAATGAGCAGTTCTTC | CASSPTGTGGSYNEQFF | TRBJ2-1 | TRBV7-3 | TRBD1 | .
TGTGCCAGTAGTAGGGACAGGACCCTACACGAGCAGTACTTC | CASSRDRTLHEQYF | TRBJ2-7 | TRBV19 | TRBD1 | .
TGCGCCAGCAGCTTGGTGCCAGCGGGGGACATAGAGACCCAGTACTTC | CASSLVPAGDIETQYF | TRBJ2-5 | TRBV5-1 | TRBD2 | .
TGTGCCAGTAGTATAAAACAGGGTGGAACTGAAGCTTTCTTT | CASSIKQGGTEAFF | TRBJ1-1 | TRBV19 | . | .
TGTGCCAGCTCACCACCGACAGGGATGAACACTGAAGCTTTCTTT | CASSPPTGMNTEAFF | TRBJ1-1 | TRBV18 | TRBD1 | .
TGCGCCAGCAGCCAAGAGGAGTATTTAGGCACTGAAGCTTTCTTT | CASSQEEYLGTEAFF | TRBJ1-1 | TRBV4-1 | . | .